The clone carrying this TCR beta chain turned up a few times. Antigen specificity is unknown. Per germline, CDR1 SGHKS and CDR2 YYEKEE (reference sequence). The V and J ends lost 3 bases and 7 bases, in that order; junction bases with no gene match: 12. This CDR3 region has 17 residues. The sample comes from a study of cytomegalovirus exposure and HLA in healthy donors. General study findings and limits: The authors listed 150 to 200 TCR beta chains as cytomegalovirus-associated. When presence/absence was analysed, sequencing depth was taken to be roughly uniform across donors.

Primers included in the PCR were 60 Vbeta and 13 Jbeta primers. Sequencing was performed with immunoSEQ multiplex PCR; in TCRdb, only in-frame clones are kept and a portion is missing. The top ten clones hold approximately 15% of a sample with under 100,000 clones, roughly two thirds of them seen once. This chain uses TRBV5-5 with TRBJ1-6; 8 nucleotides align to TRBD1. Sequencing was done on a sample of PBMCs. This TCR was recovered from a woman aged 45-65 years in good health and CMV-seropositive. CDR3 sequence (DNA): TGTGCCAGCAGCTCAGGACAGGGAAGAAACCTAAATTCACCCCTCCACTTT. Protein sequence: CASSSGQGRNLNSPLHF. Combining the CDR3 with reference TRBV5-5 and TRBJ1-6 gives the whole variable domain DAGVTQSPTHLIKTRGQQVTLRCSPISGHKSVSWYQQVLGQGPQFIFQYYEKEERGRGNFPDRFSARQFPNYSSELNVNALLLGDSALYLCASSSGQGRNLNSPLHFGNGTRLTVT.